One T cell receptor (beta chain) is described in this entry. These data originate in a study of blood T cell repertoires in COVID-19. Looking at the study overall: In each case, the material was cDNA or gDNA derived from T cells, B-cell-depleted T cells, or PBMCs.

In the authors' workflow: Amplification of reference gene primers was used by the study to estimate nucleated cell counts. Profiling relied on immunoSEQ multiplex PCR, and the TCRdb table lists in-frame clones only, not all of them. From that table come the V and J calls and clone size; the DNA was used to work out D and trimming. The sample has more than 65,000 clones; around 80% are singletons. Sequenced: peripheral blood. The sequence came from a man aged 55 to 70 with active or convalescent COVID-19.

Written as DNA, the CDR3 is TGTGCCAGCAGTTACTCGGCATCCGAGCAGTACTTC. Its translation is CASSYSASEQYF. This chain uses TRBV6-2 or TRBV6-3 with TRBJ2-7; D gene uncertain. The CDR3 is 12 residues long. Per the germline V gene, CDR1 is MNHEY and CDR2 is SVGEGT. Between the trimmed V and J ends, which lost 0 bases and 6 bases, there was a span of 6 bases.